This entry lists 11 T cell receptor beta chains sequenced from one sample in a study of blood T cell repertoires in COVID-19. Sequencing was performed with immunoSEQ multiplex PCR; in TCRdb, only in-frame clones are kept and a portion is missing. The sample lists some 94,000 clones; about 83% were seen once. The sample was peripheral blood. The receptors were sampled from a woman aged 55-70 years with COVID-19, enrolled during active disease.

The genes are TRBV7-9 and TRBJ2-5; tentatively, D is TRBD1 (6 bases). The CDR3 runs to 15 residues. Trimming took off 6 bases at V and 4 bases at J, with 18 bases between the two ends. Germline-derived CDR1 and CDR2 are SEHNR and FQNEAQ (reference sequence). CDR3 protein: CASSSTGLDPETQYF. CDR3 DNA sequence: TGTGCCAGCAGTTCTACAGGGTTAGACCCAGAGACCCAGTACTTC.

This chain joins TRBV15 and TRBJ2-7; no clear D gene. CDR3 length: 15 residues. Trimming removed 0 bases at V and 3 bases at J, with 12 bases between. Germline values: CDR1 LNHNV, CDR2 YYDKDF (reference sequence). The CDR3 DNA sequence: TGTGCCACCAGCAGAGATCTGGGCAGGTTCTACGAGCAGTACTTC. As protein: CATSRDLGRFYEQYF.

This clone was recorded only once. V gene TRBV15 combines with J gene TRBJ2-5; D perhaps matches TRBD1 (7 bases). This CDR3 has 16 amino acids. Germline CDR1 and CDR2: LNHNV and YYDKDF (reference sequence). Trimming removed 0 bases at V and 3 bases at J, with 14 bases between. This chain's CDR3 is CATSRDRSGGKETQYF. The CDR3 nucleotides read TGTGCCACCAGCAGAGATCGTTCAGGGGGGAAAGAGACCCAGTACTTC.

This sequence joins TRBV7-9 and TRBJ2-3, with 9 bases aligning to TRBD1. CDR1 and CDR2 from the germline V gene are SEHNR and FQNEAQ (reference sequence). Trimming took 2 bases from V and 4 from J; bases not matched to a gene: 7. The CDR3 is 16 amino acids. The CDR3 loop is CASSLTSGTGSDTQYF. CDR3 in DNA: TGTGCCAGCAGCTTAACGTCGGGGACAGGGTCAGATACGCAGTATTTT.

This chain uses TRBV4-2 with TRBJ2-1, with 10 positions matching TRBD1. The CDR3 loop spans 17 amino acids. Germline V gene data show CDR1 as LGHNA and CDR2 as YNFKEQ. V dropped 2 bases and J dropped 4; count of bases not matched to a gene: 8. CDR3 sequence: CASSQTAGQGVYNEQFF. The CDR3, as DNA: TGTGCCAGCAGCCAAACTGCAGGACAGGGGGTATACAATGAGCAGTTCTTC.

The gene calls are TRBV6-1 and TRBJ1-2, with 7 bases identical to TRBD1. This CDR3 has 14 residues. Germline V gene lookup returns CDR1 MNHNS and CDR2 SASEGT. J lost 3 bases, V lost 5 bases, and 6 bases had no gene match. The CDR3: CASSSTGMDYGYTF. The CDR3 DNA reads as TGTGCCAGCAGTTCGACAGGGATGGACTATGGCTACACCTTC.

V is TRBV6-5 and J is TRBJ1-2, with 9 bases aligning to TRBD1. V shed 4 bases, J shed 4 bases, and the junction held 4 bases outside the gene matches. The V gene's germline CDR1 is MNHEY and CDR2 SVGAGI. The CDR3 contains 14 residues. The CDR3 region has the DNA TGTGCCAGCAGTTCCACAGGGGGCGGCTATGGCTACACCTTC. This gives the protein CASSSTGGGYGYTF.

The chain joins TRBV5-6 to TRBJ1-4; D is uncertain. The CDR3 runs to 14 residues. V lost 4 bases and J 7 bases, leaving 14 bases between the germline ends. Germline values: CDR1 SGHDT, CDR2 YYEEEE. The CDR3 DNA reads TGTGCCAGCAGCCCAAATAGCCGGGGTGAAAAACTGTTTTTT. Its translation: CASSPNSRGEKLFF. The complete variable domain, with remaining parts taken from reference TRBV5-6 and TRBJ1-4, reads DAGVTQSPTHLIKTRGQQVTLRCSPKSGHDTVSWYQQALGQGPQFIFQYYEEEERQRGNFPDRFSGHQFPNYSSELNVNALLLGDSALYLCASSPNSRGEKLFFGSGTQLSVL.

This sequence joins TRBV24-1 and TRBJ1-6, with TRBD1 matching over 8 bases. The CDR3 consists of 20 residues. V lost 3 bases and J lost 1; bases outside the gene matches: 13. Germline loops: CDR1 KGHDR, CDR2 SFDVKD. The CDR3 nucleotides read TGTGCCACCAGTGATCACCGGGACAGGTTGGCAAGGTCCTATAATTCACCCCTCCACTTT. Translation gives CATSDHRDRLARSYNSPLHF.

The V gene is TRBV4-2, the J gene TRBJ2-2; D may be TRBD2 (6 bases). The CDR3 has 15 amino acids. V gave up 0 bases and J gave up 7 bases, with 12 bases separating them. In germline, CDR1 is LGHNA, CDR2 YNFKEQ. This CDR3 is CASSQEASDYGELFF. The CDR3 DNA follows: TGTGCCAGCAGCCAAGAGGCTAGCGACTACGGGGAGCTGTTTTTT.

This chain uses TRBV18 with TRBJ1-4; D is unresolved. The CDR3 has 17 amino acids. The V gene lost 6 bases and the J gene lost 0 bases, with 17 bases spanning the gap. CDR1 and CDR2 from the germline V gene are KGHSH and LQKENI. The CDR3 loop is CASSGPPRTSTNEKLFF. The CDR3 region has the DNA TGTGCCAGCTCGGGCCCACCGAGGACTTCAACTAATGAAAAACTGTTTTTT.